This passage covers 9 T cell receptor beta chains from one sample sequenced in a study of cytomegalovirus exposure and HLA in healthy donors. The PCR contained 60 Vbeta and 13 Jbeta primers. Measured with immunoSEQ multiplex PCR; TCRdb has only the in-frame clones, and not every one. There are about 150,000 clones in the sample; 70% to 90% occur only once, and about 2.5% lies in the top ten. Sequenced input: PBMCs. The receptors stem from a man aged 30 to 39 in good health and CMV-seropositive.

The chain is built from TRBV10-3 and TRBJ2-7; 8 positions agree with TRBD1. The germline V gene has CDR1 ENHRY and CDR2 SYGVKD. V shed 6 bases and J 5 bases; nucleotides not matched to a gene: 6. This CDR3 has 13 residues. In DNA form, the CDR3 reads TGTGCCATCAGCGGACAGGGAAGGGACGAGCAGTACTTC. This sequence encodes CAISGQGRDEQYF.

The genes are TRBV19 and TRBJ2-1; 9 bases fit TRBD2. Germline loops: CDR1 LNHDA, CDR2 SQIVND (reference sequence). After removal of 0 bases from V and 0 bases from J, the junction contained 9 bases not matched to a gene. This CDR3 has 19 amino acids. The CDR3 DNA reads as TGTGCCAGTAGTATAGATGGGGCAGCGGGGGGAAGCTCCTACAATGAGCAGTTCTTC. It encodes CASSIDGAAGGSSYNEQFF.

The genes are TRBV7-2 and TRBJ2-7, with 13 bases fitting TRBD2. The junction had 7 bases not matched to a gene; V was cut back by 5 bases and J by 3 bases. The CDR3 is 16 amino acids. Germline CDR1 SGHTA, CDR2 FQGNSA. CDR3 loop: CASSLRGLAGNYEQYV. The CDR3 DNA sequence: TGTGCCAGCAGCCTTAGGGGACTAGCGGGAAACTACGAGCAGTACGTC.

CDR3 residues: CASRRPGLAFHEQFF. CDR3 bases: TGTGCCAGCCGACGCCCGGGACTAGCGTTCCATGAGCAGTTCTTC. The V call is TRBV27, the J call TRBJ2-1; 10 bases fit TRBD2. The germline V gene has CDR1 MNHEY and CDR2 SMNVEV (reference sequence). Trimming at V came to 8 bases and at J to 8 bases, leaving 12 bases not matched to a gene. This CDR3 region has 15 residues.

The V and J genes are TRBV30 and TRBJ2-7; TRBD1 matches 10 bases. The CDR3 covers 12 residues. With V trimmed by 5 bases and J by 7 bases, 5 bases remained unmatched. Germline-derived CDR1 and CDR2 are GTSNPN and SVGIG (reference sequence). The CDR3 nucleotides read TGTGCCTGGGACAGGGGGCGCCTTGAGCAGTACTTC. Translation: CAWDRGRLEQYF.

The CDR3 reads CASSRLAASYEQYF. CDR3 bases: TGTGCCAGTAGTAGGCTAGCGGCTTCCTACGAGCAGTACTTC. V gene TRBV19 combines with J gene TRBJ2-7, with TRBD2 identical over 7 bases. The V gene end was trimmed by 4 bases and the J gene end by 1 base; junction bases not matched to a gene: 4. This CDR3 comprises 14 residues. Looked up from germline, CDR1 is LNHDA and CDR2 is SQIVND (reference sequence).

The rearrangement links TRBV21-1 to TRBJ2-7; the table assigns TRBD1, which was not confirmed against the DNA. TRBV21-1 is a pseudogene segment. This CDR3 has 14 amino acids. The CDR3 loop is CASSPGTGTYEQYV. The CDR3 bases are TGTGCCAGCAGCCCCGGGACAGGGACCTACGAGCAGTACGTC.

The gene calls are TRBV29-1 and TRBJ2-1, with TRBD2 matching over 9 bases. CDR3 length: 17 residues. From germline, CDR1 is SQVTM and CDR2 ANQGSEA. V was clipped by 2 bases and J by 3 bases; unmatched bases: 11. DNA for the CDR3: TGCAGCGTTGAAATGCCCTGGGTAGCGGGAGACTACAATGAGCAGTTCTTC. Amino acids: CSVEMPWVAGDYNEQFF.

The chain recombines TRBV5-6 with TRBJ1-1; D gene unclear. Germline V gene sequence: CDR1 SGHDT, CDR2 YYEEEE. There are 15 residues in the CDR3. Trimming pared 4 bases from V and 0 bases from J, leaving 13 bases between. The CDR3 reads CASSRYTELNTEAFF. The CDR3 DNA sequence: TGTGCCAGCAGCCGGTACACAGAGTTGAACACTGAAGCTTTCTTT.